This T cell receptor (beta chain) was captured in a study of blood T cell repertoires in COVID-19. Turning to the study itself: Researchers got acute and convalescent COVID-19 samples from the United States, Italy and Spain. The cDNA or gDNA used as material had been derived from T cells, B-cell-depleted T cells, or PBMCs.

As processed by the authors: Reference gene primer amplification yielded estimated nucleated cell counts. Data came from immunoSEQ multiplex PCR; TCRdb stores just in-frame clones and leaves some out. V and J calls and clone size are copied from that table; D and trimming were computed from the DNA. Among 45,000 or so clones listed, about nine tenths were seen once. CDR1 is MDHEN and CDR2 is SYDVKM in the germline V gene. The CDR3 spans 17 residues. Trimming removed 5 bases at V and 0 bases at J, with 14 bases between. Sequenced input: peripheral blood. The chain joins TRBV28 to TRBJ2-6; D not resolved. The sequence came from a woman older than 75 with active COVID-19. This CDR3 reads CASSPPGFVSGANVLTF. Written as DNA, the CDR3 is TGTGCCAGCAGTCCCCCCGGGTTCGTCTCTGGGGCCAACGTCCTGACTTTC.